This T cell receptor beta chain was identified in a study of blood T cell repertoires in COVID-19. Remarks on this clone: The same CDR3 is also encoded by other DNA sequences in this sample.

In the original analysis: Reference gene primer amplification gave nucleated cell count estimates. Assay: immunoSEQ multiplex PCR; the TCRdb copy retains only in-frame clones and omits some. The V and J calls and clone size come from that table; D and trimming were worked out from the DNA. The table includes about 36,000 clones, over 60% detected once. The specimen was peripheral blood. The sequence was obtained from a man aged 60-69 years with active COVID-19.

The CDR3 nucleotides read TGTGCCAGCAGGCCCCAGGGCCAAGAGACCCAGTACTTC. Translating it yields CASRPQGQETQYF. This sequence joins TRBV5-6 and TRBJ2-5, with a tentative D call TRBD1 (5 bases). The CDR3 is 13 amino acids. The germline V gene encodes CDR1 SGHDT and CDR2 YYEEEE. V was clipped by 5 bases and J by 1 base, with 9 bases between them.